The 31 T cell receptor beta chains given below trace back to one sample, sequenced in a study of shared clonotypes between healthy human individuals. Profiled with immunoSEQ multiplex PCR; TCRdb holds only in-frame clones, not every one. This table holds 2 million to 2.5 million clones, approximately 94% found once. The sample consisted of naive CD4+ T cells sorted from blood. Subset noted: CD45RA+ positively selected. The receptors derive from a man younger than 35 in good health.

V gene TRBV28 combines with J gene TRBJ1-2; D call uncertain. The CDR3 runs to 14 residues. V lost 2 bases and J lost 4, with 11 bases in between. Germline CDR1 reads MDHEN; CDR2 reads SYDVKM. The CDR3 sequence: CASSLGQRTYGYTF. The CDR3 DNA reads TGTGCCAGCAGTTTAGGGCAGCGGACCTATGGCTACACCTTC.

This clone was detected only once. CDR3 nucleotide sequence: TGTGCCAGCAGTTTCTTTGAGGCCCCCTACGAGCAGTACTTC. It is translated as CASSFFEAPYEQYF. The V call is TRBV28, the J call TRBJ2-7; D gene unclear. Germline lookup yields CDR1 MDHEN and CDR2 SYDVKM. The V gene lost 3 bases and the J gene lost 2 bases, with 11 bases spanning the gap. The CDR3 runs 14 residues.

This chain connects TRBV5-1 to TRBJ2-3; no definite D call. CDR1 and CDR2 (germline): SGHRS, YFSETQ. The CDR3 is made up of 14 amino acids. V lost 7 bases and J lost 0, with 12 bases in between. CDR3 in DNA: TGCGCCAGCCGTCCGCTCGCTAGCACAGATACGCAGTATTTT. Translation gives CASRPLASTDTQYF.

The genes are TRBV9 and TRBJ1-6; D not certain. CDR3 size: 16 residues. Germline assignment: CDR1 SGDLS and CDR2 YYNGEE. Trimming pared 0 bases from V and 0 bases from J, leaving 7 bases between. CDR3 residues: CASSVESPSYNSPLHF. CDR3 nucleotide sequence: TGTGCCAGCAGCGTAGAGTCCCCCTCCTATAATTCACCCCTCCACTTT. Filled out from reference TRBV9 and TRBJ1-6, the complete variable domain reads DSGVTQTPKHLITATGQRVTLRCSPRSGDLSVYWYQQSLDQGLQFLIQYYNGEERAKGNILERFSAQQFPDLHSELNLSSLELGDSALYFCASSVESPSYNSPLHFGNGTRLTVT.

The chain couples TRBV15 to TRBJ1-2; perhaps TRBD1 as D (6 bases). Per germline, CDR1 LNHNV and CDR2 YYDKDF (reference sequence). The CDR3 has 14 residues. The V gene lost 0 bases and the J gene lost 4 bases, with 9 bases spanning the gap. CDR3 bases: TGTGCCACCAGCAGAGATTGGGGGGCCTATGGCTACACCTTC. Its protein is CATSRDWGAYGYTF.

V and J are TRBV28 and TRBJ1-1, with unresolved D. V shed 7 bases and J shed 1 base, with 10 bases lying between them. This CDR3 comprises 13 residues. Germline V gene data show CDR1 as MDHEN and CDR2 as SYDVKM. The CDR3 DNA follows: TGTGCCAGCATTCGGGCGGAGAACACTGAAGCTTTCTTT. Amino acids: CASIRAENTEAFF.

In the case of this clone: Other DNA sequences in the sample encode the same CDR3. This chain connects TRBV5-1 to TRBJ2-7; possibly TRBD2 for D (5 bases). The ends were cut back, 2 bases at V and 0 bases at J, with 9 bases in the middle. Per germline, CDR1 SGHRS and CDR2 YFSETQ. This CDR3 has 14 residues. In DNA form, the CDR3 reads TGCGCCAGCAGCTTCGGAGGAGGCTCCTACGAGCAGTACTTC. Amino acid sequence: CASSFGGGSYEQYF.

V gene TRBV2 combines with J gene TRBJ2-7; D possibly corresponds to TRBD2 (5 bases). This CDR3 has 11 amino acids. V shed 6 bases and J shed 3 bases, with 6 bases lying between them. CDR1 SNHLY and CDR2 FYNNEI come from the germline V gene. The chain's CDR3 is CASRDFYEQYF. CDR3 coding DNA: TGTGCCAGCAGGGACTTCTACGAGCAGTACTTC.

The chain couples TRBV6-5 to TRBJ1-1, with 7 bases fitting TRBD1. The trim removed 6 bases at V and 1 base at J, leaving 8 bases unmatched. The CDR3 extends over 15 amino acids. Germline CDR1 is MNHEY and CDR2 is SVGAGI. CDR3 in DNA: TGTGCCAGCAGATATAACAGGGGCGGGAACACTGAAGCTTTCTTT. Translation gives CASRYNRGGNTEAFF.

The chain couples TRBV18 to TRBJ2-7; possibly TRBD2 for D (6 bases). The CDR3 covers 14 residues. V was clipped by 2 bases and J by 7 bases, with 15 bases between them. The V gene's germline CDR1 is KGHSH and CDR2 LQKENI. The CDR3 nucleotides are TGTGCCAGCTCACCAGACGGGACTTCCCGGGAGCAGTACTTC. This sequence encodes CASSPDGTSREQYF.

The chain has TRBV10-3 and TRBJ2-1; 9 bases agree with TRBD1. This CDR3 region has 13 residues. The V segment lost 11 bases and the J segment 3 bases; nucleotides outside the gene matches: 5. CDR1 and CDR2 (germline): ENHRY, SYGVKD. The DNA for the CDR3 is TGTGCCGCGGGACAGGGCAACTACAATGAGCAGTTCTTC. Protein product: CAAGQGNYNEQFF.

V gene TRBV9 combines with J gene TRBJ2-1, with D possibly being TRBD1 or TRBD2 (6 bases each). V was clipped by 2 bases and J by 7 bases, with 13 bases between them. CDR3 length equals 14 residues. Germline V CDR1 and CDR2: SGDLS, YYNGEE. The CDR3 spells CASSVTPGANEQFF. The DNA for the CDR3 is TGTGCCAGCAGCGTCACACCGGGGGCAAATGAGCAGTTCTTC. The full variable domain, completed using reference TRBV9 and TRBJ2-1, is DSGVTQTPKHLITATGQRVTLRCSPRSGDLSVYWYQQSLDQGLQFLIQYYNGEERAKGNILERFSAQQFPDLHSELNLSSLELGDSALYFCASSVTPGANEQFFGPGTRLTVL.

The genes are TRBV4-3 and TRBJ2-5, with no clear D. Germline loops: CDR1 LGHNA, CDR2 YSLEER. The V and J ends lost 0 bases and 4 bases respectively, with 9 bases between them. The CDR3 is made up of 14 amino acids. The CDR3 protein is CASSQDWVGETQYF. In nucleotides, the CDR3 is TGCGCCAGCAGCCAAGATTGGGTGGGAGAGACCCAGTACTTC.

The chain combines TRBV27 with TRBJ2-7; TRBD1 matches at 7 bases. Germline V CDR1 and CDR2: MNHEY, SMNVEV (reference sequence). CDR3 length: 14 amino acids. V trimming: 3 bases; J trimming: 6 bases; junction bases outside the gene matches: 8. The CDR3 spells CASSFPDRAGEQYF. CDR3 in DNA: TGTGCCAGCAGTTTCCCAGACAGGGCGGGCGAGCAGTACTTC.

The V and J genes are TRBV19 and TRBJ1-1, with D perhaps matching TRBD1 (6 bases). Looked up from germline, CDR1 is LNHDA and CDR2 is SQIVND (reference sequence). Deletions cut 5 bases from V and 0 bases from J, with 16 bases between. The CDR3 contains 16 residues. This CDR3 is CASSFSDGQMNTEAFF. DNA for the CDR3: TGTGCCAGTAGTTTTTCCGACGGACAGATGAACACTGAAGCTTTCTTT. Looking up the rest from reference TRBV19 and TRBJ1-1 gives the full variable domain: DGGITQSPKYLFRKEGQNVTLSCEQNLNHDAMYWYRQDPGQGLRLIYYSQIVNDFQKGDIAEGYSVSREKKESFPLTVTSAQKNPTAFYLCASSFSDGQMNTEAFFGQGTRLTVV.

The CDR3 reads CASSLVRAGANVLTF. The CDR3 DNA reads as TGTGCCAGCAGCCTCGTGCGGGCTGGGGCCAACGTCCTGACTTTC. The chain couples TRBV6-1 to TRBJ2-6; TRBD2 is a possible D gene (5 bases). Germline V gene data show CDR1 as MNHNS and CDR2 as SASEGT. Trimming shortened V by 6 bases and J by 2 bases, and 11 bases separated the two germline ends. The CDR3 is made up of 15 amino acids.

On this clone itself: Within the sample, other DNA sequences also encode this same CDR3. The CDR3 region has the DNA TGCGCCAGCAGCTCCGGGACTAGCGGGACGGAGACCCAGTACTTC. This codes for CASSSGTSGTETQYF. V and J are TRBV5-1 and TRBJ2-5, with 13 bases that match TRBD2. V gave up 3 bases and J gave up 5 bases; unmatched junction bases: 4. Germline CDR1 and CDR2: SGHRS and YFSETQ. The CDR3 runs to 15 residues.

The rearrangement links TRBV28 to TRBJ2-3; D is possibly TRBD1 or TRBD2 (5 bases each). Germline CDR1 reads MDHEN; CDR2 reads SYDVKM. This CDR3 has 16 residues. The ends were cut back, 1 base at V and 0 bases at J, with 11 bases in the middle. The CDR3 spells CASSLFRGASTDTQYF. The CDR3 bases are TGTGCCAGCAGTTTATTCCGAGGGGCGAGCACAGATACGCAGTATTTT.

The V gene is TRBV7-9, the J gene TRBJ2-4; TRBD1 or TRBD2 may be the D gene (6 bases each). The CDR3 extends over 13 amino acids. Germline V gives CDR1 SEHNR, CDR2 FQNEAQ (reference sequence). V was shortened by 10 bases and J by 0 bases, with 10 bases between the two germline ends. The CDR3 DNA reads TGTGCCATCGGGGGCTTAGCCAAAAACATTCAGTACTTC. Amino acids: CAIGGLAKNIQYF.

This chain joins TRBV10-3 and TRBJ2-7, with D perhaps matching TRBD1 or TRBD2 (5 bases each). The V end lost 6 bases, the J end lost 5 bases, and 14 bases lay between the germline ends. CDR3 length equals 13 residues. Germline V gene sequence: CDR1 ENHRY, CDR2 SYGVKD. The CDR3 region is CAIRDRRDDEQYF. DNA of the CDR3: TGTGCCATCAGGGATCGCAGGGACGACGAGCAGTACTTC.

CDR3 residues: CASSPGRVYEQFF. The CDR3 DNA sequence: TGTGCCAGCAGCCCCGGAAGGGTCTATGAGCAGTTCTTC. The chain carries TRBV7-8 and TRBJ2-1; D gene uncertain. The V gene's germline CDR1 is SGHVS and CDR2 FQNEAQ. V was cut by 5 bases and J by 8 bases, with 13 bases left in between. The CDR3 totals 13 residues.

The V gene is TRBV7-2, the J gene TRBJ2-3; D may match TRBD1 or TRBD2 (7 bases each). Trimming shortened V by 3 bases and J by 1 base, and 14 bases separated the two germline ends. The germline gives CDR1 SGHTA, CDR2 FQGNSA. CDR3 length equals 16 residues. CDR3 DNA sequence: TGTGCCAGCAGCTTCCGGCAGGGGGGGGGCACAGATACGCAGTATTTT. This gives the protein CASSFRQGGGTDTQYF.

The V gene is TRBV30, the J gene TRBJ1-4; maybe TRBD1 (5 bases). The length of the CDR3 is 17 residues. V was cut by 6 bases and J by 0 bases, with 20 bases left in between. Germline CDR1 is GTSNPN and CDR2 is SVGIG (reference sequence). CDR3 sequence: CACAALGVSATNEKLFF. The CDR3 DNA is TGTGCCTGCGCCGCATTGGGGGTATCTGCAACTAATGAAAAACTGTTTTTT.

The chain carries TRBV7-2 and TRBJ2-1; D gene uncertain. Germline assignment: CDR1 SGHTA and CDR2 FQGNSA. The CDR3 runs to 11 residues. The ends were cut back, 5 bases at V and 7 bases at J, with 6 bases in the middle. The CDR3 sequence: CASSPTNEQFF. CDR3 nucleotide sequence: TGTGCCAGCAGCCCAACAAATGAGCAGTTCTTC.

This chain links TRBV11-2 with TRBJ1-5; D might be TRBD1 (6 bases). This CDR3 contains 15 residues. Germline loops: CDR1 SGHAT, CDR2 FQNNGV. With 7 bases removed from V and 6 bases from J, the gap between germline ends came to 19 bases. The CDR3 is CASNPIGGAVQPQHF. The CDR3 coding sequence is TGTGCCAGCAACCCCATTGGGGGGGCGGTTCAGCCCCAGCATTTT.

The rearrangement joins TRBV4-1 to TRBJ1-5; 8 positions match TRBD1. There are 16 residues in the CDR3. J lost 0 bases, V lost 2 bases, and 3 bases had no gene match. CDR1 and CDR2 (germline): MGHRA, YSYEKL. The CDR3 region is CASSQPDRGSNQPQHF. The DNA for the CDR3 is TGCGCCAGCAGCCAACCCGACAGGGGTAGCAATCAGCCCCAGCATTTT.

The genes are TRBV11-2 and TRBJ2-7, with D possibly TRBD2 on 6 matching bases. With 1 base removed from V and 3 bases from J, the gap between germline ends came to 10 bases. CDR3 length: 14 residues. The germline V gene encodes CDR1 SGHAT and CDR2 FQNNGV. The CDR3 loop reads CASSLGPEGYEQYF. The DNA for the CDR3 is TGTGCCAGCAGCTTAGGACCGGAGGGCTACGAGCAGTACTTC.

The chain uses TRBV6-6 and TRBJ1-2; 7 bases line up with TRBD1. Germline assignment: CDR1 MNHNY and CDR2 SVGAGI (reference sequence). The CDR3 has 14 amino acids. J lost 6 bases, V lost 5 bases, and 9 bases had no gene match. CDR3 residues: CASSIEDRDHGYTF. The CDR3 coding sequence is TGTGCCAGCAGTATCGAAGACAGGGACCATGGCTACACCTTC.

The V call is TRBV11-3, the J call TRBJ2-7, with D unresolved. V lost 5 bases and J 5 bases, leaving 22 bases between the germline ends. The CDR3 runs 16 residues. The germline gives CDR1 SGHNT, CDR2 YENEEA. This chain's CDR3 is CASSLLRLEADHEQYF. CDR3 sequence (DNA): TGTGCCAGCAGCCTCCTTAGGCTTGAGGCGGACCACGAGCAGTACTTC.

The gene calls are TRBV30 and TRBJ2-1, with TRBD1 matching 9 bases. CDR1 is GTSNPN, CDR2 SVGIG, per germline (reference sequence). This CDR3 spans 13 amino acids. J gave up 4 bases and V 7 bases, and 5 bases lay outside the gene matches. The CDR3 DNA is TGTGCCTTAAACAGGGGGCGGTACAATGAGCAGTTCTTC. Protein product: CALNRGRYNEQFF.

This chain connects TRBV6-1 to TRBJ2-7; 9 nucleotides agree with TRBD2. The germline gives CDR1 MNHNS, CDR2 SASEGT. CDR3 size: 13 residues. V dropped 7 bases and J dropped 4; count of bases not matched to a gene: 5. The chain's CDR3 is CASKAGGPYEQYF. The CDR3 nucleotides read TGTGCCAGCAAGGCGGGAGGGCCGTACGAGCAGTACTTC.